The 9 T cell receptor beta chains below all came from one sample that was sequenced in a study of beta chain features in type 1 diabetes. Every bit of the isolated RNA underwent reverse transcription, so sequencing read expressed TCRB transcripts. TCRdb keeps only in-frame clones here, not all; method: immunoSEQ multiplex PCR. The table has 150,000 or so clones, about 51% seen once. Sequenced sample: Tregs from blood. These receptors were taken from a man in his late teens or twenties in good health.

The chain recombines TRBV4-2 with TRBJ2-5; TRBD2 matches 10 bases. This CDR3 has 14 residues. Trimming removed 1 base from V and 5 bases from J; junction bases left unmatched: 1. Per the germline V gene, CDR1 is LGHNA and CDR2 is YNFKEQ. The DNA of the CDR3 is TGTGCCAGCAGCCAAGGACTAGCGGGTGAGACCCAGTACTTC. The encoded protein is CASSQGLAGETQYF.

The sample holds one count of this clone. J is TRBJ2-1 and V is TRBV4-3, with 10 bases identical to TRBD2. The CDR3 sequence is 15 residues long. Germline CDR1 reads LGHNA; CDR2 reads YSLEER. V was clipped by 4 bases and J by 7 bases; unmatched bases: 7. The DNA for the CDR3 is TGCGCCAGCAGCCCGAGCGGGGGGGCAAGGAATGAGCAGTTCTTC. This codes for CASSPSGGARNEQFF.

A few counts support this clone. The chain is built from TRBV7-9 and TRBJ2-3, with a tentative D call TRBD1 (5 bases). CDR3 length equals 18 residues. V was clipped by 6 bases and J by 4 bases, with 26 bases between them. Germline V gives CDR1 SEHNR, CDR2 FQNEAQ (reference sequence). CDR3 sequence: CASSLNPLSGLGPDTQYF. In DNA, the CDR3 is TGTGCCAGCAGTCTTAATCCGTTATCAGGGCTAGGCCCAGATACGCAGTATTTT.

The chain has TRBV5-1 and TRBJ1-1, with D unresolved. Germline loops: CDR1 SGHRS, CDR2 YFSETQ. This CDR3 is 11 amino acids long. Trimming stripped 4 bases from V and 2 bases from J, with 3 bases between. For the CDR3, the DNA is TGCGCCAGCAGCACTAACACTGAAGCTTTCTTT. This gives the protein CASSTNTEAFF.

The chain carries TRBV9 and TRBJ2-5; the D gene is possibly TRBD2 (6 bases). CDR3 length: 15 residues. V lost 4 bases, J lost 4 bases, and 17 bases lay in between. Germline V lookup: CDR1 SGDLS, CDR2 YYNGEE. The CDR3 sequence is CASSQTGVARETQYF. As DNA, the CDR3 is TGTGCCAGCAGCCAGACGGGGGTCGCCCGAGAGACCCAGTACTTC.

In DNA form, the CDR3 reads TGTGCCAGCAGTTCCGGTATGTCCCCCGAGAACACTGAAGCTTTCTTT. Translation gives CASSSGMSPENTEAFF. This chain connects TRBV28 to TRBJ1-1; unclear D gene. Germline values: CDR1 MDHEN, CDR2 SYDVKM. Trimming removed 4 bases at V and 1 base at J, with 16 bases between. CDR3 length: 16 residues.

The gene calls are TRBV7-2 and TRBJ2-2; D is possibly TRBD1 (6 bases). The V and J ends lost 2 bases and 5 bases respectively, with 15 bases between them. Per germline, CDR1 SGHTA and CDR2 FQGNSA. The CDR3 consists of 16 residues. As DNA, the CDR3 is TGTGCCAGCAGCTTATGGGTGGGGGCAGGAACCGGGGAGCTGTTTTTT. Translated: CASSLWVGAGTGELFF.

This clone turned up a few times. V and J are TRBV27 and TRBJ2-3, with TRBD2 matching 13 bases. CDR1 MNHEY and CDR2 SMNVEV come from the germline V gene (reference sequence). CDR3 length equals 19 residues. Germline trimming cut 4 bases from V and 2 bases from J; bases unmatched to any gene: 12. The CDR3 DNA reads as TGTGCCAGCAGTTCAATGACTAGCGGGAGGACTAAAGTCACAGATACGCAGTATTTT. This encodes CASSSMTSGRTKVTDTQYF.

V is TRBV6-6 and J is TRBJ2-7; maybe TRBD1 (6 bases). The germline V and J ends were trimmed by 5 bases and 1 base, with 9 bases remaining between them. The V gene's germline CDR1 is MNHNY and CDR2 SVGAGI (reference sequence). This CDR3 spans 13 amino acids. This CDR3 is CASSGTQSYEQYF. The CDR3, as DNA: TGTGCCAGCAGTGGGACACAATCCTACGAGCAGTACTTC.